These 13 T cell receptor beta chains share one sample of origin, sequenced in a study of T-cell memory formation after mild COVID-19. TCRdb called the 5' RACE reads again in MiXCR, with one record for every CDR3 protein. The sample shows about 110,000 distinct CDR3 sequences, around 14% of them seen only once. Specimen: PBMCs or a T cell subset sorted from them (not recorded which). Receptor source: a man in his late teens or twenties who had mild COVID-19 (a few samples of this study predate the infection). Cell type and time point are not known.

V and J are TRBV7-9 and TRBJ1-5; D call uncertain. The CDR3 length is 15 residues. Germline V CDR1 and CDR2: SEHNR, FQNEAQ (reference sequence). Trimming left V 1 base short and J 3 bases short, with 10 bases between. CDR3 bases: TGTGCCAGCAGCTTAGGCCGAGGAAACAATCAGCCCCAGCATTTT. Translation: CASSLGRGNNQPQHF.

This clonotype was counted a few times. V is TRBV27 and J is TRBJ2-3; 7 bases are a match to TRBD2. J lost 0 bases, V lost 8 bases, and 8 bases had no gene match. This CDR3 comprises 15 residues. Germline V gene sequence: CDR1 MNHEY, CDR2 SMNVEV (reference sequence). This CDR3 is CASCRLAVSTDTQYF. Here the CDR3 DNA reads TGTGCCAGCTGCCGGCTAGCGGTGAGCACAGATACGCAGTATTTT.

This clonotype was detected a few times. Written as DNA, the CDR3 is TGTGCCACCAGCATTGGCAGGAATCAGCCCCAGCATTTT. Encoded protein: CATSIGRNQPQHF. The chain has TRBV15 and TRBJ1-5; D gene ambiguous. This CDR3 has 13 residues. CDR1 and CDR2 (germline): LNHNV, YYDKDF (reference sequence). Trimming removed 4 bases at V and 4 bases at J, with 8 bases between.

This clonotype has at least ten counts. V and J are TRBV7-6 and TRBJ2-3; 8 bases map to TRBD1. There are 16 residues in the CDR3. Germline V gene lookup returns CDR1 SGHVS and CDR2 FNYEAQ. V trimming: 1 base; J trimming: 3 bases; junction bases outside the gene matches: 6. CDR3 amino acids: CASSLGTGRFTDTQYF. The DNA for the CDR3 is TGTGCCAGCAGCTTAGGGACAGGGCGGTTTACAGATACGCAGTATTTT.

This chain connects TRBV7-9 to TRBJ2-1, with D tentatively TRBD1 or TRBD2 (6 bases each). Germline V CDR1 and CDR2: SEHNR, FQNEAQ (reference sequence). CDR3 length equals 14 residues. Trimming cost V 0 bases and J 9 bases, with 12 bases left between them. The CDR3 DNA reads TGTGCCAGCAGCTTAGCGCAAGGGGGAGGTGAGCAGTTCTTC. The encoded protein is CASSLAQGGGEQFF.

The J gene is TRBJ1-1, the V gene TRBV15; D remains ambiguous. The CDR3 totals 13 residues. CDR1 and CDR2 from the germline V gene are LNHNV and YYDKDF (reference sequence). Between the trimmed V and J ends, which lost 8 bases and 0 bases, there was a span of 10 bases. DNA for the CDR3: TGTGCCACCGCGACAAGGATGAACACTGAAGCTTTCTTT. It codes for CATATRMNTEAFF.

This clonotype was detected a few times. The J gene is TRBJ2-4, the V gene TRBV20-1; D not resolved. The CDR3 spans 16 residues. Germline values: CDR1 DFQATT, CDR2 SNEGSKA (reference sequence). With 4 bases removed from V and 1 base from J, the gap between germline ends came to 17 bases. The CDR3 nucleotides are TGCAGTGCTAAGTTTAATTCTGAGGCGGCCAAAAACATTCAGTACTTC. Protein product: CSAKFNSEAAKNIQYF.

This clonotype was detected only a few times. The chain recombines TRBV12-3 or TRBV12-4 with TRBJ2-5; the match to TRBD1 covers 7 bases. V lost 6 bases to trimming and J lost 4 bases; unmatched junction nucleotides: 17. The length of the CDR3 is 17 residues. Written as DNA, the CDR3 is TGTGCCAGCAGCGATCCCTTAGGGGGCACAAGGGGAGAGACCCAGTACTTC. Protein product: CASSDPLGGTRGETQYF.

The rearrangement joins TRBV9 to TRBJ1-1; D perhaps matches TRBD1 (5 bases). CDR3 length: 14 residues. The germline gives CDR1 SGDLS, CDR2 YYNGEE. The V and J ends lost 3 bases and 6 bases respectively, with 15 bases between them. The CDR3 here is CASSGGRESPEAFF. CDR3 sequence (DNA): TGTGCCAGCAGCGGGGGACGGGAGAGCCCTGAAGCTTTCTTT.

This clonotype has a handful of counts. The chain couples TRBV5-1 to TRBJ2-6; no reliable D call. In germline, CDR1 is SGHRS, CDR2 YFSETQ. The CDR3 runs 14 residues. V was clipped by 0 bases and J by 4 bases, with 5 bases between them. The CDR3 DNA reads TGCGCCAGCAGCTTGGGGGTAGGGGCCAACGTCCTGACTTTC. Protein sequence: CASSLGVGANVLTF.

By share, this clonotype counts as large. This chain connects TRBV6-2 or TRBV6-3 to TRBJ2-3; TRBD1 agrees at 7 bases. The CDR3 is made up of 16 amino acids. V dropped 0 bases and J dropped 2; count of bases not matched to a gene: 5. Germline V gene lookup returns CDR1 MNHEY and CDR2 SVGEGT. The CDR3 coding sequence is TGTGCCAGCAGTTACTCGATGGACAGGCACACAGATACGCAGTATTTT. It codes for CASSYSMDRHTDTQYF.

The chain uses TRBV27 and TRBJ1-1; TRBD1 is a possible D gene (6 bases). This CDR3 region has 14 residues. V was cut by 0 bases and J by 4 bases, with 9 bases left in between. Per germline, CDR1 MNHEY and CDR2 SMNVEV (reference sequence). CDR3 DNA: TGTGCCAGCAGTTTATCCAAAGGGGGCACTGAAGCTTTCTTT. It codes for CASSLSKGGTEAFF.

This clonotype has a count of ten or more. The chain is built from TRBV4-1 and TRBJ2-3; 8 nucleotides agree with TRBD2. The trim removed 4 bases at V and 2 bases at J, leaving 5 bases unmatched. The CDR3 loop spans 15 amino acids. The germline CDR1 and CDR2 sequences are MGHRA and YSYEKL. The CDR3 region is CASSRAGETTDTQYF. CDR3 nucleotide sequence: TGCGCCAGCAGCCGAGCGGGGGAGACCACAGATACGCAGTATTTT.